The clone carrying this T cell receptor beta chain was counted at least ten times. The sample comes from a study of blood T cells in healthy people across ages. Alongside a J-beta primer mix, a sample-barcoded 5' primer served in a second PCR lasting about 7 to 11 cycles. TCRdb reprocessed the 5' RACE reads via MiXCR and lists one record per CDR3 protein. Among fewer than 800,000 distinct CDR3 sequences listed, about 34% were seen once. Deletions cut 5 bases from V and 6 bases from J, with 17 bases between. The CDR3 length is 14 residues. CDR1 and CDR2 (germline): LNHDA, SQIVND (reference sequence). The rearrangement links TRBV19 to TRBJ2-7, with a weak D call TRBD2 (5 bases). The sequenced sample consisted of blood. The TCR originated in a woman of 80 years or more in good health. CDR3: CASSPPLRAGEQYF. CDR3 coding DNA: TGTGCCAGTAGTCCCCCATTGAGGGCGGGCGAGCAGTACTTC.